These 20 T cell receptor beta chains share one sample of origin, sequenced in a study of STAT5B mutations in CD4+ large granular lymphocyte leukemia (dated 2022 in TCRdb). Libraries were constructed by the immunoSEQ multiplex PCR assay. Entries here come from immuneACCESS through TCRdb and include only in-frame sequences with V and J called. Some clones fail to appear in such tables; in the studies checked, an unresolved V gene covers under half of the shortfall, and the cause of the remainder is unknown. Across this sample there are over 25,000 clones, with more than 65% seen only once. Clones ranked in the top ten supply approximately 6.2% of the sample. The sequenced sample was CD4+ T cells from blood buffy coats. The receptors shown here come from a human donor in good health.

The V call is TRBV19, the J call TRBJ2-2, with D possibly TRBD2 on 5 matching bases. The CDR3 sequence is 14 residues long. Germline V gene sequence: CDR1 LNHDA, CDR2 SQIVND (reference sequence). V dropped 3 bases and J dropped 6 bases, with 11 bases sitting between them. In DNA, the CDR3 is TGTGCCAGTAGTATCGGACCCGGGGCCGGGGAGCTGTTTTTT. It specifies CASSIGPGAGELFF. Variable domain in full (rest from reference TRBV19 and TRBJ2-2): DGGITQSPKYLFRKEGQNVTLSCEQNLNHDAMYWYRQDPGQGLRLIYYSQIVNDFQKGDIAEGYSVSREKKESFPLTVTSAQKNPTAFYLCASSIGPGAGELFFGEGSRLTVL.

The DNA of the CDR3 is TGCGCCAGCAGCGCCAGGAGAACCGGGGAGCTGTTTTTT. This gives the protein CASSARRTGELFF. The gene calls are TRBV5-1 and TRBJ2-2, with no clear D. Per germline, CDR1 SGHRS and CDR2 YFSETQ. V was trimmed by 4 bases and J by 5 bases, leaving 9 bases between them. The CDR3 length is 13 residues.

This clone was recorded only once. The chain has TRBV5-8 and TRBJ2-3; 11 bases align to TRBD2. V lost 7 bases, J lost 0 bases, and 4 bases stayed unmatched. Germline V gene data show CDR1 as SGHTS and CDR2 as YDEGEE. CDR3 length equals 15 residues. The CDR3 DNA sequence: TGTGCCAGCGGTAGCGGGGGGGCTAGCACAGATACGCAGTATTTT. This gives the protein CASGSGGASTDTQYF.

The rearrangement links TRBV5-1 to TRBJ2-1; 10 bases align to TRBD2. Germline V gene sequence: CDR1 SGHRS, CDR2 YFSETQ. The CDR3 runs to 16 residues. V dropped 8 bases and J dropped 4; count of bases not matched to a gene: 12. The CDR3 loop reads CASQLGLAGVYNEQFF. CDR3 DNA: TGCGCCAGTCAGCTCGGGCTAGCGGGGGTGTACAATGAGCAGTTCTTC.

The genes are TRBV11-2 and TRBJ2-1; 9 nucleotides align to TRBD2. The CDR3 is 15 residues long. V shed 4 bases, J shed 7 bases, and the junction held 8 bases outside the gene matches. Germline-derived CDR1 and CDR2 are SGHAT and FQNNGV. The CDR3 coding sequence is TGTGCCAGCAGCTCGAACGCGGGGGGGGAGAATGAGCAGTTCTTC. This translates into CASSSNAGGENEQFF.

V usage is TRBV5-1 and J usage is TRBJ2-1, with 10 bases aligning to TRBD2. CDR3 length: 13 amino acids. Germline CDR1 and CDR2: SGHRS and YFSETQ. J was trimmed by 13 bases and V by 1 base; bases with no gene match: 5. CDR3 loop: CASSLTAGGQQFF. CDR3 DNA sequence: TGCGCCAGCAGCTTGACAGCGGGGGGGCAACAGTTCTTC.

V is TRBV6-1 and J is TRBJ2-7; a possible D gene is TRBD1 (6 bases). Germline-derived CDR1 and CDR2 are MNHNS and SASEGT. With 4 bases removed from V and 6 bases from J, the gap between germline ends came to 13 bases. CDR3 length: 13 amino acids. CDR3 coding DNA: TGTGCCAGCAGTGCGAGGCCAGGGGCCGAGCAGTACTTC. Amino acids: CASSARPGAEQYF.

The rearrangement links TRBV29-1 to TRBJ2-7; D is perhaps TRBD2 (5 bases). The length of the CDR3 is 13 residues. CDR1 and CDR2 (germline): SQVTM, ANQGSEA. V was pared by 0 bases and J by 3 bases, with 9 bases between. CDR3 loop: CSVEDPGDYEQYF. The CDR3 nucleotides are TGCAGCGTTGAAGATCCCGGGGACTACGAGCAGTACTTC.

Only a few counts were recorded for this clone. J is TRBJ1-5 and V is TRBV6-5; D may be TRBD1 (6 bases). The CDR3 runs to 12 residues. Germline V lookup: CDR1 MNHEY, CDR2 SVGAGI. V lost 8 bases, J lost 4 bases, and 9 bases lay in between. The CDR3 nucleotides are TGTGCCAGCGGTCAGGGGAATCAGCCCCAGCATTTT. Translation gives CASGQGNQPQHF.

The chain has TRBV5-6 and TRBJ2-7; 7 bases align to TRBD1. Germline V gene sequence: CDR1 SGHDT, CDR2 YYEEEE. The V segment lost 5 bases and the J segment 3 bases; nucleotides outside the gene matches: 14. The CDR3 runs 16 residues. CDR3 in amino acids: CASRILHEGTDYEQYF. CDR3 bases: TGTGCCAGCAGAATACTACACGAGGGGACAGACTACGAGCAGTACTTC.

The chain carries TRBV10-3 and TRBJ2-5; 10 nucleotides match TRBD2. There are 17 residues in the CDR3. Losses at the gene ends were 4 bases for V and 1 base for J; bases not matched to a gene: 9. From germline, CDR1 is ENHRY and CDR2 SYGVKD. The CDR3: CAISVSLAGSSQETQYF. The CDR3 region has the DNA TGTGCCATCAGTGTATCACTAGCGGGGAGCTCCCAAGAGACCCAGTACTTC.

The gene calls are TRBV28 and TRBJ2-1; D could derive from TRBD1 or TRBD2 (5 bases each). Germline V gene sequence: CDR1 MDHEN, CDR2 SYDVKM. Trimming shortened V by 3 bases and J by 5 bases, and 11 bases separated the two germline ends. CDR3 length: 14 residues. The CDR3 reads CASSLRLGDNEQFF. The CDR3 DNA reads TGTGCCAGCAGTTTGCGTTTGGGGGACAATGAGCAGTTCTTC.

The chain recombines TRBV6-5 with TRBJ2-1, with D unresolved. Germline V CDR1 and CDR2: MNHEY, SVGAGI. The CDR3 covers 11 residues. With 0 bases removed from V and 6 bases from J, the gap between germline ends came to 0 bases. CDR3 DNA: TGTGCCAGCAGTTACTCCAATGAGCAGTTCTTC. Amino acids: CASSYSNEQFF.

This sequence joins TRBV5-1 and TRBJ2-3; D unclear. CDR3 length equals 16 residues. The V gene's germline CDR1 is SGHRS and CDR2 YFSETQ. V lost 3 bases to trimming and J lost 2 bases, with 16 bases between them. The CDR3 DNA is TGCGCCAGCAGCTACACGAACCCCGGGCACACAGATACGCAGTATTTT. Translated: CASSYTNPGHTDTQYF.

This clone turned up a few times. V is TRBV7-9 and J is TRBJ1-3; the match to TRBD1 covers 9 bases. Germline CDR1 is SEHNR and CDR2 is FQNEAQ (reference sequence). Trimming cost V 5 bases and J 4 bases; bases outside gene matches: 12. This CDR3 has 17 residues. This CDR3 reads CASSGRTGEARGNTIYF. CDR3 sequence (DNA): TGTGCCAGCAGCGGTCGGACAGGGGAGGCGAGAGGAAACACCATATATTTT. The whole variable domain, filled in from reference TRBV7-9 and TRBJ1-3, reads DTGVSQNPRHKITKRGQNVTFRCDPISEHNRLYWYRQTLGQGPEFLTYFQNEAQLEKSRLLSDRFSAERPKGSFSTLEIQRTEQGDSAMYLCASSGRTGEARGNTIYFGEGSWLTVV.

This sequence joins TRBV6-5 and TRBJ2-7; the D gene is possibly TRBD1 (6 bases). CDR1 and CDR2 (germline): MNHEY, SVGAGI. Trimming pared 0 bases from V and 1 base from J, leaving 10 bases between. The CDR3 length is 15 residues. CDR3 sequence: CASSYSGGQSYEQYF. The CDR3 DNA reads as TGTGCCAGCAGTTACTCGGGTGGACAGTCCTACGAGCAGTACTTC.

The chain uses TRBV9 and TRBJ2-5; no reliable D call. TRBJ2-7 explains the end of the DNA better; the J call may be wrong. CDR3 length: 8 residues. Germline V gene data show CDR1 as SGDLS and CDR2 as YYNGEE. CDR3 nucleotide sequence: TGTGCCAGCAACGAGCAGTACTTC. This codes for CASNEQYF.

This chain connects TRBV19 to TRBJ1-4; weak D call: TRBD1 (5 bases). The CDR3 consists of 13 residues. The germline V gene encodes CDR1 LNHDA and CDR2 SQIVND (reference sequence). V was pared by 4 bases and J by 7 bases, with 10 bases between. As DNA, the CDR3 is TGTGCCAGTAGTACTGGGGGGACTGAAAAACTGTTTTTT. It encodes CASSTGGTEKLFF.

The rearrangement links TRBV6-1 to TRBJ2-7, with 8 bases lining up with TRBD1. V was clipped by 2 bases and J by 0 bases; unmatched bases: 3. The CDR3 extends over 15 amino acids. Germline lookup yields CDR1 MNHNS and CDR2 SASEGT. CDR3: CASSEQGAISYEQYF. The CDR3, as DNA: TGTGCCAGCAGTGAACAGGGGGCGATCTCCTACGAGCAGTACTTC.

The rearrangement links TRBV5-3 to TRBJ1-2; D is undetermined. TRBV5-3 is assigned to the ORF class and has an uncertain function. CDR3 size: 18 residues. The germline V and J ends were trimmed by 0 bases and 4 bases, with 22 bases remaining between them. The CDR3 sequence is CARSLGPHAGFRVYGYTF. The DNA for the CDR3 is TGTGCCAGAAGCTTGGGGCCCCATGCGGGGTTTAGAGTCTATGGCTACACCTTC.